These 19 T cell receptor beta chains originate from one sample sequenced in a study of cytomegalovirus exposure and HLA in healthy donors. This table comes from immunoSEQ multiplex PCR, and its TCRdb copy is limited to in-frame clones, with some not included. The sample yields about 270,000 clones, about 86% seen once. Sequenced material: PBMCs. Receptors originate from a woman between 18 and 29 years old in good health and CMV-seronegative.

This chain joins TRBV27 and TRBJ1-5; D is perhaps TRBD1 (6 bases). Trimming left V 1 base short and J 6 bases short, with 13 bases between. This CDR3 comprises 15 residues. The V gene's germline CDR1 is MNHEY and CDR2 SMNVEV (reference sequence). This CDR3 is CASSLYSGTSQPQHF. The CDR3 nucleotides read TGTGCCAGCAGTTTATATTCAGGGACAAGTCAGCCCCAGCATTTT.

V gene TRBV30 combines with J gene TRBJ2-3, with 8 bases aligning to TRBD2. The germline V gene encodes CDR1 GTSNPN and CDR2 SVGIG (reference sequence). This CDR3 region has 16 residues. The V segment lost 3 bases and the J segment 3 bases; nucleotides outside the gene matches: 11. This chain's CDR3 is CAWSRRGLALTDTQYF. CDR3 in DNA: TGTGCCTGGAGCCGACGCGGACTAGCCCTTACAGATACGCAGTATTTT.

The V and J genes are TRBV30 and TRBJ2-5; D possibly corresponds to TRBD1 (6 bases). The DNA end is more similar to TRBJ2-7, so the J call may be wrong. Germline V gene sequence: CDR1 GTSNPN, CDR2 SVGIG (reference sequence). CDR3 length equals 14 residues. The CDR3 nucleotides read TGTGCCTGGAGTCAGGTTTTAGGGGGCTACGAGCAGTACTTC. Amino acids: CAWSQVLGGYEQYF.

The sample holds one count of this clone. The chain links TRBV28 to TRBJ1-2; weak D call: TRBD1 (5 bases). CDR1 and CDR2 (germline): MDHEN, SYDVKM. Deletions cut 4 bases from V and 3 bases from J, with 12 bases between. This CDR3 spans 14 amino acids. The CDR3 protein is CASSSPQGYYGYTF. The CDR3 DNA follows: TGTGCCAGCAGTTCCCCCCAGGGATACTATGGCTACACCTTC.

The chain uses TRBV30 and TRBJ1-2, with D hard to call. The CDR3 contains 14 residues. In germline, CDR1 is GTSNPN, CDR2 SVGIG (reference sequence). Trimming took 4 bases from V and 2 from J, leaving 14 bases between them. CDR3 sequence reads: CAWNNLDQNYGYTF. CDR3 nucleotide sequence: TGTGCCTGGAATAATCTAGACCAAAACTATGGCTACACCTTC.

The V call is TRBV7-8, the J call TRBJ2-7; 9 bases line up with TRBD1. The CDR3 contains 16 residues. V lost 5 bases, J lost 2 bases, and 10 bases stayed unmatched. Germline-derived CDR1 and CDR2 are SGHVS and FQNEAQ. The CDR3 sequence: CASSMDRGLPTYEQYF. The CDR3 region has the DNA TGTGCCAGCAGCATGGACAGGGGCCTTCCTACCTACGAGCAGTACTTC.

The rearrangement uses TRBV30 and TRBJ1-5, with D maybe TRBD1 (6 bases). V lost 4 bases to trimming and J lost 3 bases, with 19 bases between them. The CDR3 sequence is 16 residues long. The germline gives CDR1 GTSNPN, CDR2 SVGIG (reference sequence). This CDR3 is CAWTPAYGGINQPQHF. In DNA form, the CDR3 reads TGTGCCTGGACCCCCGCCTATGGGGGCATCAATCAGCCCCAGCATTTT.

The V gene is TRBV5-1, the J gene TRBJ2-1; 10 bases line up with TRBD2. Trimming removed 2 bases from V and 2 bases from J; junction bases left unmatched: 4. The CDR3 spans 16 residues. In germline, CDR1 is SGHRS, CDR2 YFSETQ. Written as DNA, the CDR3 is TGCGCCAGCAGCTTAGAAGGACTAGCGGCCTACAATGAGCAGTTCTTC. It translates to CASSLEGLAAYNEQFF.

This clone has just one count. The chain is built from TRBV28 and TRBJ2-1, with 8 bases matching TRBD1. The V segment lost 7 bases and the J segment 9 bases; nucleotides outside the gene matches: 8. There are 13 residues in the CDR3. Germline V CDR1 and CDR2: MDHEN, SYDVKM. CDR3 coding DNA: TGTGCCAGCATTGACAGGGGAATCGGTGAGCAGTTCTTC. Translating gives CASIDRGIGEQFF.

V gene TRBV7-3 combines with J gene TRBJ1-2; weak D call: TRBD1 (6 bases). The V end was cut by 5 bases, the J end by 6 bases, with 16 bases between. Germline V CDR1 and CDR2: SGHTA, FQGTGA. The CDR3 is made up of 14 amino acids. This chain's CDR3 is CASSRTGYGHGYTF. Here the CDR3 DNA reads TGTGCCAGCAGCCGCACAGGGTATGGGCATGGCTACACCTTC.

The chain links TRBV18 to TRBJ2-1; D uncertain. CDR1 and CDR2 from the germline V gene are KGHSH and LQKENI. The CDR3 has 14 residues. V lost 1 base and J lost 8, with 12 bases in between. CDR3 in amino acids: CASSPQSLQYEQFF. CDR3 in DNA: TGTGCCAGCTCACCACAGAGTCTGCAATATGAGCAGTTCTTC.

This sequence joins TRBV7-9 and TRBJ2-7; TRBD1 aligns across 8 bases. Germline assignment: CDR1 SEHNR and CDR2 FQNEAQ (reference sequence). With V trimmed by 2 bases and J by 0 bases, 3 bases remained unmatched. The CDR3 sequence is 15 residues long. CDR3 amino acids: CASSLTGQVSYEQYF. CDR3 nucleotide sequence: TGTGCCAGCAGCTTAACGGGACAGGTCTCCTACGAGCAGTACTTC.

V and J are TRBV27 and TRBJ1-6, with D perhaps matching TRBD1 (6 bases). With 5 bases removed from V and 7 bases from J, the gap between germline ends came to 12 bases. The CDR3 runs 14 residues. In germline, CDR1 is MNHEY, CDR2 SMNVEV (reference sequence). CDR3 nucleotide sequence: TGTGCCAGCAGTCACCGGGACATGAATTCACCCCTCCACTTT. This sequence encodes CASSHRDMNSPLHF.

The V and J genes are TRBV7-6 and TRBJ2-7; D remains ambiguous. CDR1 and CDR2 (germline): SGHVS, FNYEAQ. Between the trimmed V and J ends, which lost 1 base and 6 bases, there was a span of 10 bases. The CDR3 totals 13 residues. As DNA, the CDR3 is TGTGCCAGCAGCTTAGAGCGACCTGGCGAGCAGTACTTC. It codes for CASSLERPGEQYF.

This rearrangement joins TRBV30 to TRBJ2-1; TRBD2 might be the D (6 bases). The CDR3 is made up of 14 amino acids. Between the trimmed V and J ends, which lost 4 bases and 3 bases, there was a span of 13 bases. Germline loops: CDR1 GTSNPN, CDR2 SVGIG (reference sequence). Here the CDR3 reads CAWKAAGSYNEQFF. The CDR3 DNA reads as TGTGCCTGGAAGGCTGCGGGAAGCTACAATGAGCAGTTCTTC.

This chain links TRBV15 with TRBJ2-2; the match to TRBD2 covers 10 bases. This CDR3 spans 14 amino acids. Germline V CDR1 and CDR2: LNHNV, YYDKDF (reference sequence). V was clipped by 5 bases and J by 4 bases; unmatched bases: 1. In nucleotides, the CDR3 is TGTGCCACCAGCTTAGCGGGGGGCACCGGGGAGCTGTTTTTT. Translating it yields CATSLAGGTGELFF. Full variable domain (remainder filled in from reference TRBV15 and TRBJ2-2): DAMVIQNPRYQVTQFGKPVTLSCSQTLNHNVMYWYQQKSSQAPKLLFHYYDKDFNNEADTPDNFQSRRPNTSFCFLDIRSPGLGDTAMYLCATSLAGGTGELFFGEGSRLTVL.

The V gene is TRBV28, the J gene TRBJ1-1, with a weak D call TRBD1 (6 bases). The CDR3 length is 19 residues. Trimming stripped 5 bases from V and 4 bases from J, with 29 bases between. Germline V gene sequence: CDR1 MDHEN, CDR2 SYDVKM. The DNA of the CDR3 is TGTGCCAGCAGTCCTCAGAAGAGCGGGGGGCGGAGTAGGAGCACTGAAGCTTTCTTT. Its protein is CASSPQKSGGRSRSTEAFF.

J is TRBJ1-2 and V is TRBV2; the D gene is possibly TRBD1 (6 bases). Germline values: CDR1 SNHLY, CDR2 FYNNEI. The CDR3 runs to 13 residues. Trimming shortened V by 6 bases and J by 8 bases, and 16 bases separated the two germline ends. This CDR3 reads CASSQAQGQGYTF. The CDR3 DNA is TGTGCCAGCAGCCAAGCCCAGGGGCAGGGCTACACCTTC.

The rearrangement uses TRBV5-8 and TRBJ2-1, with unresolved D. The ends were cut back, 2 bases at V and 1 base at J, with 7 bases in the middle. The CDR3 consists of 14 residues. Germline V lookup: CDR1 SGHTS, CDR2 YDEGEE. The CDR3 DNA is TGTGCCAGCAGCTTCGGGTCTTCCTACAATGAGCAGTTCTTC. Residues: CASSFGSSYNEQFF.